The rows below give T cell receptor beta chains drawn from one sample of a study of T cell responses to AZD1222 COVID-19 vaccine. The method was immunoSEQ multiplex PCR; TCRdb's version includes in-frame clones alone and lacks a portion of them. Found here are approximately 82,000 clones, 90% to 95% of them singletons; the top ten hold about 5.2%. The sample consisted of peripheral blood, taken on day 0 of AZD1222 vaccination. The receptors shown here come from an adult in good health. Each CDR3 is given without its conserved first and last residue. Not all rows give a size; the values are once, few, many and, for expanded clones, a class.

v_call: TRBV7-2
j_call: TRBJ2-3
clone_size: .
cdr3_aa: ASSLRLSLTDTQY

v_call: TRBV6-5
j_call: TRBJ1-4
clone_size: .
cdr3_aa: ASSGGWASTEKLF

v_call: TRBV27
j_call: TRBJ2-3
clone_size: .
cdr3_aa: ASSSVLAGDTQY

v_call: TRBV6-1
j_call: TRBJ1-4
clone_size: .
cdr3_aa: ASSEWGATNEKLF

v_call: TRBV6-5
j_call: TRBJ1-1
clone_size: .
cdr3_aa: ASTGGRNTEAF

v_call: TRBV6-5
j_call: TRBJ2-1
clone_size: .
cdr3_aa: ASSWVGGNYNEQF

v_call: TRBV7-2
j_call: TRBJ1-4
clone_size: large
cdr3_aa: ASSPVVGEKLF

v_call: TRBV3-1/TRBV3-2
j_call: TRBJ1-1
clone_size: .
cdr3_aa: ASSSLDRPNTEAF

v_call: TRBV28
j_call: TRBJ2-5
clone_size: .
cdr3_aa: ASSLWQGGETQY

v_call: TRBV2
j_call: TRBJ1-6
clone_size: .
cdr3_aa: ASSKSRSSYNSPLH

v_call: TRBV5-1
j_call: TRBJ2-7
clone_size: .
cdr3_aa: ASSWTGFNYEQY

v_call: TRBV7-9
j_call: TRBJ2-1
clone_size: .
cdr3_aa: ASSLEVGRTYNEQF

v_call: TRBV28
j_call: TRBJ1-5
clone_size: .
cdr3_aa: ASRETNQPQH

v_call: TRBV3-1/TRBV3-2
j_call: TRBJ1-1
clone_size: .
cdr3_aa: ASSQDVSQDRTF

v_call: TRBV3-1/TRBV3-2
j_call: TRBJ1-2
clone_size: .
cdr3_aa: ASSQEEGYT

v_call: TRBV29-1
j_call: TRBJ2-5
clone_size: .
cdr3_aa: SVGGYYETQY

v_call: TRBV19
j_call: TRBJ1-3
clone_size: .
cdr3_aa: ASSPTSGFGGNTIY

v_call: TRBV10-3
j_call: TRBJ1-1
clone_size: .
cdr3_aa: AISESMTAFEAF

v_call: TRBV3-1/TRBV3-2
j_call: TRBJ2-1
clone_size: .
cdr3_aa: ASSHLIGTSGYNEQF

v_call: TRBV30
j_call: TRBJ1-5
clone_size: .
cdr3_aa: AWSVQGVSNQPQH

v_call: TRBV24-1
j_call: TRBJ1-5
clone_size: .
cdr3_aa: ATSDSARGNQPQH

v_call: TRBV27
j_call: TRBJ1-6
clone_size: .
cdr3_aa: ASSLSLQVPLH